Sequencing of this TCR beta chain was carried out in a study of PD-1 blockade in mismatch repair-deficient tumors. Study-level information: Patients had eleven to twelve mismatch repair-deficient cancer types and were previously treated and progressing. Study results and caveats: After pembrolizumab, tumor-resident clones rose rapidly, then generally contracted before radiologic responses.

As regards this clone: The antigen is unknown.

Sequencing was performed with immunoSEQ multiplex PCR; in TCRdb, only in-frame clones are kept and a portion is missing. Of roughly 79,000 clones detected, 80% to 90% appear once; the ten largest clones hold roughly 5.5%. Trimming removed 3 bases at V and 1 base at J, with 22 bases between. The CDR3 totals 18 residues. Looked up from germline, CDR1 is KGHSH and CDR2 is LQKENI. PCR or immunohistochemistry showed mismatch repair deficiency in every enrolled patient. Sequenced here: peripheral blood, sampled 44 weeks after starting pembrolizumab. This TCR was sampled from an adult with mismatch repair-deficient cancer. The chain links TRBV18 to TRBJ2-7, with D possibly being TRBD2 (5 bases). Here the CDR3 DNA reads TGTGCCAGCTCACCCCGCCGAGAGGGAACCATCAAGTCCTACGAGCAGTACTTC. This codes for CASSPRREGTIKSYEQYF.